These 6 T cell receptor beta chains were all obtained from the same sample, sequenced in a study of blood T cells in healthy people across ages. It was with a sample-barcoded 5' primer and a J-beta primer mix that a second PCR of roughly 7 to 12 cycles was run. TCRdb independently ran MiXCR on the 5' RACE reads; one entry per CDR3 protein. The table records some 1.5 million distinct CDR3 sequences, 28% of them present only once. The specimen sequenced was blood. These receptors came from a young woman in good health.

This chain uses TRBV20-1 with TRBJ2-7; 10 positions match TRBD2. The V segment lost 1 base and the J segment 3 bases; nucleotides outside the gene matches: 12. Germline assignment: CDR1 DFQATT and CDR2 SNEGSKA (reference sequence). This CDR3 has 17 amino acids. As DNA, the CDR3 is TGCAGTGCTAGAGCGCGGCGAGCGGGAGGGCCGAGCTACGAGCAGTACTTC. Protein sequence: CSARARRAGGPSYEQYF.

This clonotype was counted ten times or more. The rearrangement uses TRBV12-3 or TRBV12-4 and TRBJ1-1; the D is unclear. This CDR3 comprises 12 residues. Between the trimmed V and J ends, which lost 6 bases and 0 bases, there was a span of 5 bases. CDR3 protein: CASRQMNTEAFF. The CDR3 nucleotides read TGTGCCAGCAGGCAAATGAACACTGAAGCTTTCTTT.

With regard to this clonotype: A read error is possible here, since a much larger clone lies one base away. V gene TRBV29-1 combines with J gene TRBJ2-3; TRBD2 matches at 9 bases. The CDR3 is 16 amino acids. Per germline, CDR1 SQVTM and CDR2 ANQGSEA. V lost 0 bases, J lost 4 bases, and 8 bases stayed unmatched. CDR3 DNA: TGCAGCGTTGAAGAACCTAGCGGGAAAGGCCCAGATACGCAGTATTTT. It encodes CSVEEPSGKGPDTQYF.

This clonotype was detected many times. The chain has TRBV29-1 and TRBJ1-2; no firm D call. The CDR3 length is 12 residues. The V and J ends lost 3 bases and 0 bases respectively, with 5 bases between them. The V gene's germline CDR1 is SQVTM and CDR2 ANQGSEA. The CDR3 region has the DNA TGCAGCGTTGATACTACTAACTATGGCTACACCTTC. This translates into CSVDTTNYGYTF.

This clonotype was found once. This chain joins TRBV9 and TRBJ2-1; the D call may be TRBD1 or TRBD2 (5 bases each). TRBJ2-7 explains the end of the DNA better; the J call may be wrong. The CDR3 totals 16 residues. Germline CDR1 and CDR2: SGDLS and YYNGEE. As DNA, the CDR3 is TGTGCCAGCAGCGTAGCGGGGACGAGCTCCTACAATGAGCAGTACTTC. Its translation is CASSVAGTSSYNEQYF.

The table lists this clonotype with many counts. V is TRBV7-9 and J is TRBJ2-6; no definite D call. Germline V lookup: CDR1 SEHNR, CDR2 FQNEAQ (reference sequence). The germline V and J ends were trimmed by 2 bases and 0 bases, with 2 bases remaining between them. The CDR3 sequence is 14 residues long. The chain's CDR3 is CASSLNSGANVLTF. The DNA of the CDR3 is TGTGCCAGCAGCTTAAACTCTGGGGCCAACGTCCTGACTTTC.